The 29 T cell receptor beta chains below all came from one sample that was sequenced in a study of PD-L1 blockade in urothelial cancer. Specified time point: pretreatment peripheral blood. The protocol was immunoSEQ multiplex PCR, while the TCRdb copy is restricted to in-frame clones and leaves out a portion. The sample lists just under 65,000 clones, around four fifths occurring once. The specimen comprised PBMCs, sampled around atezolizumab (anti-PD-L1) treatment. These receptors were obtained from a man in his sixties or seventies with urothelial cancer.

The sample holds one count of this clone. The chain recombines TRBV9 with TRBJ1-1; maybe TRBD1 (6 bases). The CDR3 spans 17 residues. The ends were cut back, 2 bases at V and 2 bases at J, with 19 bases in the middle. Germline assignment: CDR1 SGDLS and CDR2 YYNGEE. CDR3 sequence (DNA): TGTGCCAGCAGCGTGGGGGGGCCCGGGACACTTAACACTGAAGCTTTCTTT. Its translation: CASSVGGPGTLNTEAFF.

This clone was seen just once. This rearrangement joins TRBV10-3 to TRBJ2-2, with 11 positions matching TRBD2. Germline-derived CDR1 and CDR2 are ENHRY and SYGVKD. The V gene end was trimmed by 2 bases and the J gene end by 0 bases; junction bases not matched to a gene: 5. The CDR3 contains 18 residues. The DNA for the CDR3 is TGTGCCATCAGTGAGCCGACTAGCGGGGCCGCGAACACCGGGGAGCTGTTTTTT. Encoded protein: CAISEPTSGAANTGELFF.

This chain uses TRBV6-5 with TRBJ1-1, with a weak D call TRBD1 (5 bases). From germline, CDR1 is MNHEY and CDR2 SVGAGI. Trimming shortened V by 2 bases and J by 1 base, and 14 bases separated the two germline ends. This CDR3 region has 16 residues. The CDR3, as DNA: TGTGCCAGCAGTTACCGACTGGGCAGGGCGAACACTGAAGCTTTCTTT. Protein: CASSYRLGRANTEAFF.

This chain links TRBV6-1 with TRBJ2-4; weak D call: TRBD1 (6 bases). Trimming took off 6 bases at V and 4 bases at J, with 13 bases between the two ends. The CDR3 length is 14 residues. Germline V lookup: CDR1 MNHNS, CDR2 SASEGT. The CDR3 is CASRGGQNKNIQYF. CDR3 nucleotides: TGTGCCAGCAGGGGCGGACAGAATAAAAACATTCAGTACTTC.

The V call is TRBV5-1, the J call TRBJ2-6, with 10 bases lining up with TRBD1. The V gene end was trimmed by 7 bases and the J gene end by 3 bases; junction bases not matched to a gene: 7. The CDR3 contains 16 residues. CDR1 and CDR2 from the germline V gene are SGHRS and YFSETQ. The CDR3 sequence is CASGPGTGDGANVLTF. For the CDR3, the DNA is TGCGCCAGCGGCCCCGGGACAGGGGATGGGGCCAACGTCCTGACTTTC.

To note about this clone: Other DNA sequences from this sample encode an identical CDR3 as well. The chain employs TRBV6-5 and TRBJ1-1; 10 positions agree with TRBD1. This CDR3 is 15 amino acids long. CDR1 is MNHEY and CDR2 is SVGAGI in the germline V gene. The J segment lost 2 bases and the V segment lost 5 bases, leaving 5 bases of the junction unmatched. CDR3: CASSPRDRGNTEAFF. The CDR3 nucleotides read TGTGCCAGCAGTCCCAGGGACAGGGGAAACACTGAAGCTTTCTTT.

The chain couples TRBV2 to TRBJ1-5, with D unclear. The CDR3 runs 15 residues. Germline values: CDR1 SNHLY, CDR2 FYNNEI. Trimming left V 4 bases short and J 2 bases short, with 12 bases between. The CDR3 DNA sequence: TGTGCCAGCAGTGTCAGTCCAGAGGGCAATCAGCCCCAGCATTTT. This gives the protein CASSVSPEGNQPQHF.

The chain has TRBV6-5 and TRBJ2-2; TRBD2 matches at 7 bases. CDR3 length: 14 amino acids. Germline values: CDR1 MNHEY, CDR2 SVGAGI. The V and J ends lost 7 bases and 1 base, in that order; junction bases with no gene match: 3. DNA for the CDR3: TGTGCCAGCACCTGGGGGGGGAACACCGGGGAGCTGTTTTTT. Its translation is CASTWGGNTGELFF.

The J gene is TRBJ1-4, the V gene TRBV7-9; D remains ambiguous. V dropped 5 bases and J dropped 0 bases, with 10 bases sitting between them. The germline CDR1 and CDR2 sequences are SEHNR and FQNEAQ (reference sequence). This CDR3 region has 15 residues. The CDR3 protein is CASSPTSSTNEKLFF. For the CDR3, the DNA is TGTGCCAGCAGCCCGACATCTTCAACTAATGAAAAACTGTTTTTT.

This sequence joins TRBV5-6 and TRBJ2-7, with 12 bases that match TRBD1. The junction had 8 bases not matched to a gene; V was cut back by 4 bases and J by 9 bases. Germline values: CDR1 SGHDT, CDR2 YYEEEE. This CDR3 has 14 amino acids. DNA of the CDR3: TGTGCCAGCAGCATAGGGACAGGGGGCTCGGGGCAGTACTTC. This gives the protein CASSIGTGGSGQYF.

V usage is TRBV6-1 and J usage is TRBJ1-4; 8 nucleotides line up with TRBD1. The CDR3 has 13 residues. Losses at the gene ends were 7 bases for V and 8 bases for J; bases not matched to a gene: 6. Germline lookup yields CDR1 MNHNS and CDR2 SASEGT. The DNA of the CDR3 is TGTGCCAGCACTCGGACAGGGCGGGAAAAACTGTTTTTT. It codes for CASTRTGREKLFF.

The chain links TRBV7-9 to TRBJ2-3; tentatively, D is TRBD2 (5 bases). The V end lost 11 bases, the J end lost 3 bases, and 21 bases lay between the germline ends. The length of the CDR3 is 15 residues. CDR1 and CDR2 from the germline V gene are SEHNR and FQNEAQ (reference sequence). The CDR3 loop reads CAGLASVRGTDTQYF. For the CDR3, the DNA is TGTGCCGGACTCGCGAGTGTCCGAGGTACAGATACGCAGTATTTT.

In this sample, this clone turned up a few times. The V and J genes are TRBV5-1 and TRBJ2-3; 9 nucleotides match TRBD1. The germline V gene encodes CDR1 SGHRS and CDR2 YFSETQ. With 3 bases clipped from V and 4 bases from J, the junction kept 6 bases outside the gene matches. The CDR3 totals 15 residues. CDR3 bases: TGCGCCAGCAGCTCACAGGGGGCGGAGGCAGATACGCAGTATTTT. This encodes CASSSQGAEADTQYF.

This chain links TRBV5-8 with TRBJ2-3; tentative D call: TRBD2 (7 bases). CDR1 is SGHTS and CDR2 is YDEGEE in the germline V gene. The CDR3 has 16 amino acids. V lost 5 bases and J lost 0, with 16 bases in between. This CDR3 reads CASSRGASGSTDTQYF. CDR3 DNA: TGTGCCAGCAGTCGGGGGGCTAGCGGCAGCACAGATACGCAGTATTTT.

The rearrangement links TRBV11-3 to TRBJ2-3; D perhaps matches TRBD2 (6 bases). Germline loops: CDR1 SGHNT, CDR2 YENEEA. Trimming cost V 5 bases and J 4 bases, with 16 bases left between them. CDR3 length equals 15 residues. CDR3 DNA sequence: TGTGCCAGCAGCCCCCTCTGGAGGGAGGCAGATACGCAGTATTTT. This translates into CASSPLWREADTQYF.

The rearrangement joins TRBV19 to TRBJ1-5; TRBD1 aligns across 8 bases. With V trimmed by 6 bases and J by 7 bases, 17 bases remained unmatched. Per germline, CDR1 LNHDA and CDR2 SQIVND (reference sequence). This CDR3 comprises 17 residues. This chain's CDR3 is CASSIGGGRGQGQPQHF. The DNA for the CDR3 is TGTGCCAGTAGCATCGGCGGGGGCAGGGGGCAAGGGCAGCCCCAGCATTTT.

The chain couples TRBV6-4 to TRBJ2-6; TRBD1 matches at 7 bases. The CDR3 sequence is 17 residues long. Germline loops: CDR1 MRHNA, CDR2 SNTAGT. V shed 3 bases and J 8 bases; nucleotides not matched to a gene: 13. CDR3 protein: CASSDGGQRTGSNVLTF. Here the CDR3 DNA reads TGTGCCAGCAGTGATGGGGGACAGCGAACCGGGTCCAACGTCCTGACTTTC.

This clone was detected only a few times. The CDR3 DNA is TGTGCCAGCAGTTCGGGACACCTAAACACTGAAGCTTTCTTT. It specifies CASSSGHLNTEAFF. V is TRBV6-5 and J is TRBJ1-1, with D maybe TRBD1 (6 bases). V was trimmed by 4 bases and J by 2 bases, leaving 11 bases between them. Germline CDR1 is MNHEY and CDR2 is SVGAGI. CDR3 length: 14 amino acids.

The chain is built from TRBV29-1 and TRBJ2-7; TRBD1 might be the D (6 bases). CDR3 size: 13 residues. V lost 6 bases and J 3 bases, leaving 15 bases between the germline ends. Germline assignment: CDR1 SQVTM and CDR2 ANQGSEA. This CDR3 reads CSVLGQPNYEQYF. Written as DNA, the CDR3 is TGCAGCGTCCTCGGACAGCCGAACTACGAGCAGTACTTC.

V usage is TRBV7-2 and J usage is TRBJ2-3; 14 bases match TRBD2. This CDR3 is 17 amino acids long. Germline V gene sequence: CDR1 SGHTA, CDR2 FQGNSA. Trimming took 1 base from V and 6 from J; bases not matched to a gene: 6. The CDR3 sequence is CASSLVGLAGGFDTQYF. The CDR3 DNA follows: TGTGCCAGCAGCTTAGTCGGACTAGCGGGGGGCTTTGATACGCAGTATTTT.

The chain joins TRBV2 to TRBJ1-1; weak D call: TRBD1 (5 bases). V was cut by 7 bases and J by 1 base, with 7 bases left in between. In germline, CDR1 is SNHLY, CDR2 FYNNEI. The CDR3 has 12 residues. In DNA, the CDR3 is TGTGCCAGCAACCAGGGGAACACTGAAGCTTTCTTT. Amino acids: CASNQGNTEAFF. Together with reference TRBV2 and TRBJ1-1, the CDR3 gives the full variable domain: EPEVTQTPSHQVTQMGQEVILRCVPISNHLYFYWYRQILGQKVEFLVSFYNNEISEKSEIFDDQFSVERPDGSNFTLKIRSTKLEDSAMYFCASNQGNTEAFFGQGTRLTVV.

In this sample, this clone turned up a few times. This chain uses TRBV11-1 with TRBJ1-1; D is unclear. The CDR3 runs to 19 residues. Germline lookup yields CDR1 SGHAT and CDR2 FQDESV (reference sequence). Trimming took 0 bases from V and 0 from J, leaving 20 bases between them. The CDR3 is CASSLATSFGDTMNTEAFF. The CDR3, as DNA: TGTGCCAGCAGCTTAGCTACCTCGTTCGGAGATACCATGAACACTGAAGCTTTCTTT.

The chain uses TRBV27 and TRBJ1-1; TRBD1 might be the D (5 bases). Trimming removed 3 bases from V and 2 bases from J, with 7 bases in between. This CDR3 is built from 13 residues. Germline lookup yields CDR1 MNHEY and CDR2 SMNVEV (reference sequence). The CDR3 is CASSFRANTEAFF. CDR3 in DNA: TGTGCCAGCAGTTTCAGGGCTAACACTGAAGCTTTCTTT.

CDR3: CASSQRTSGTHYTSTDTQYF. CDR3 sequence (DNA): TGCGCCAGCAGCCAACGGACTAGCGGGACTCATTATACTAGCACAGATACGCAGTATTTT. This sequence joins TRBV4-1 and TRBJ2-3; TRBD2 matches at 12 bases. The CDR3 length is 20 residues. Trimming removed 2 bases from V and 0 bases from J; junction bases left unmatched: 12. The germline CDR1 and CDR2 sequences are MGHRA and YSYEKL.

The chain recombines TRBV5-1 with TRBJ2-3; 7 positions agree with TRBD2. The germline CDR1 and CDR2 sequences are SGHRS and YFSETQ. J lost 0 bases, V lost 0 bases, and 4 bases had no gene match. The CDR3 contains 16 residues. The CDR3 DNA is TGCGCCAGCAGCTTGGTTAGCGGGTCTAGCACAGATACGCAGTATTTT. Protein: CASSLVSGSSTDTQYF.

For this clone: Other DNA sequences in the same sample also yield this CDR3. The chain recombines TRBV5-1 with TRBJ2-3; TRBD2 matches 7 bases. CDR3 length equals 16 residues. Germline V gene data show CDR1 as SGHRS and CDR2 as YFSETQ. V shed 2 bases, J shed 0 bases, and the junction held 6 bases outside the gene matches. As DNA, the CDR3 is TGCGCCAGCAGCTTTAGCGGGCTAACTAGCACAGATACGCAGTATTTT. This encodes CASSFSGLTSTDTQYF.

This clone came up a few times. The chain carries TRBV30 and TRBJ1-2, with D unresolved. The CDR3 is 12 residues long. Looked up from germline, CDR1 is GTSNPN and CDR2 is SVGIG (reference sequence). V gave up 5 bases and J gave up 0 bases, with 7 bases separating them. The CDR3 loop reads CAWGPANYGYTF. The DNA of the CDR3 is TGTGCCTGGGGGCCCGCTAACTATGGCTACACCTTC.

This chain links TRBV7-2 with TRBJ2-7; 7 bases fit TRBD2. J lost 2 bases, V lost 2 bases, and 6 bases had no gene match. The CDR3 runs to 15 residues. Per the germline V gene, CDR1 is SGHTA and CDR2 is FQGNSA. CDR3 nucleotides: TGTGCCAGCAGCTTATCAGGCGGGACTACCTACGAGCAGTACTTC. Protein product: CASSLSGGTTYEQYF.

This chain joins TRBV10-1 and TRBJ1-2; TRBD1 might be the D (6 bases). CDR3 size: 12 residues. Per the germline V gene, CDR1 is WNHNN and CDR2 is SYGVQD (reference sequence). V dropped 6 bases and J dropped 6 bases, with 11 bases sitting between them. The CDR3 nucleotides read TGCGCCAGCAGGGACAGTTTCAATGGCTACACCTTC. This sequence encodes CASRDSFNGYTF.